This note documents a single TCR beta chain sequence. Its antigen is currently unknown. The CDR3 contains 13 residues. Autologous stem cell transplantation was followed by relapse in every patient, and brentuximab vedotin exposure varied. The method was immunoSEQ multiplex PCR; TCRdb's version includes in-frame clones alone and lacks a portion of them. The sample records some 18,000 clones, roughly 82% being singletons. This sample stems from a study of PD-1 blockade in classical Hodgkin lymphoma. Study at large: Patients were infused with nivolumab 3 mg/kg every 2 weeks.

The study's findings and limits: CD4+ TCR diversity rose significantly by C4D1, and CD8+ TCR diversity did not.

The material was peripheral blood mononuclear cells (PBMCs), obtained before the second cycle of nivolumab. The TCR originated in a human donor with classical Hodgkin lymphoma. The genes are TRBV21-1 and TRBJ2-3; the table gives TRBD2 as D, unverified against the DNA. TRBV21-1 is shown as a pseudogene. This CDR3 reads CASSKNSSDTQYF. CDR3 DNA sequence: TGTGCCAGCAGCAAAAATTCTTCGGATACGCAGTATTTT.